This T cell receptor (beta chain) stems from a study of siplizumab effects on memory and regulatory T cells. TCRdb's table, derived via immunoSEQ multiplex PCR, lists solely in-frame clones and lacks some. The sample yields about 100,000 clones, about 90% seen once. This clone came up once. What it binds is unknown. Study results and caveats: Unstimulated subsets were the mapping target of only a minor fraction of alloreactive clones.

This TCR was sampled from a human donor in good health. Sequencing was performed on Tregs sorted from blood.

The CDR3 DNA reads as TGTGCCAGCCGGCGGCCCGGGGGCACCGGGGAGCTGTTTTTT. Encoded protein: CASRRPGGTGELFF. V and J are TRBV4-2 and TRBJ2-2; a weak D match, TRBD2 (6 bases). This CDR3 is built from 14 residues. Trimming stripped 8 bases from V and 4 bases from J, with 14 bases between. The V gene's germline CDR1 is LGHNA and CDR2 YNFKEQ.